This TCR beta chain is from a study of cytomegalovirus exposure and HLA in healthy donors. Findings and caveats of the study: Confirmation was obtained in vitro that three CMV-associated chains are specific for CMV antigens.

As to this clone: Its matching antigen is unknown.

This CDR3 contains 13 residues. The germline gives CDR1 MNHNS, CDR2 SASEGT. V lost 1 base and J 2 bases, leaving 6 bases between the germline ends. Researchers ran the PCR with 60 Vbeta and 13 Jbeta primers. Method: immunoSEQ multiplex PCR; TCRdb's copy keeps in-frame clones and lacks some. In all, the sample yields tens of thousands of clones. The chain joins TRBV6-1 to TRBJ2-7; D is perhaps TRBD1 (6 bases). The sequence was obtained from a woman aged 25 to 39 in good health and CMV-seronegative. The sequencing input was PBMCs. Here the CDR3 reads CASSEGTAYEQYF. The DNA for the CDR3 is TGTGCCAGCAGTGAAGGGACAGCCTACGAGCAGTACTTC.